The clone carrying this T cell receptor beta chain is classed as medium-sized. Its antigen is undetermined. From blood, roughly 240-550 ng of genomic DNA served as TRB template. This entry is derived from a study of T and B cells in COVID-19 patients. Study-wide background: COVID-19 patients gave peripheral blood either during active infection or after recovery. Critical illness requiring mechanical ventilation or extracorporeal membrane oxygenation affected three fifths of the roughly 20 active-infection patients.

Germline CDR1 is MNHNY and CDR2 is SVGAGI (reference sequence). The CDR3 covers 13 residues. The germline V and J ends were trimmed by 8 bases and 5 bases, with 15 bases remaining between them. BIOMED2 TRB-A/B primer pools were used in multiplex TRB PCR. TCRdb fed the multiplex PCR reads into MiXCR, producing one record per CDR3 protein. The sample has more than 15,000 distinct CDR3 sequences; over 25% are singletons. Notes on the study in general: Patients with COVID-19 reportedly showed strongly skewed T cell receptor beta variable and joining gene usage. Highly clonal in active COVID-19, TRB repertoires exceeded healthy-donor diversity and richness at recovery.

This receptor was obtained from a human donor who had recovered from COVID-19. This chain uses TRBV6-6 with TRBJ2-5; D is possibly TRBD1 (6 bases). The sample was blood. CDR3 DNA: TGTGCCAGCTATAGGGGGTCGTGGGAGACCCAGTACTTC. This translates into CASYRGSWETQYF.